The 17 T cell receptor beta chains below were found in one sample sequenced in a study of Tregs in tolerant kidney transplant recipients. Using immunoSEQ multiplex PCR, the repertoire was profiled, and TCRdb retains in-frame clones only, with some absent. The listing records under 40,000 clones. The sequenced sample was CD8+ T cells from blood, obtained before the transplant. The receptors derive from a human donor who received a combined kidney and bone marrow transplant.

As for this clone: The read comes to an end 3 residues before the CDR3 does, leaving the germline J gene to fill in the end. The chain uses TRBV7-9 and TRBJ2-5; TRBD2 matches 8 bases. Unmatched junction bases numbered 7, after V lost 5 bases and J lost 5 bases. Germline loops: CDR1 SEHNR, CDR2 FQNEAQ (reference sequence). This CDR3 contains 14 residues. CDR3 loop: CASSREGFSETQYF. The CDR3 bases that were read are TGTGCCAGCAGCCGGGAGGGGTTCAGCGAGACC.

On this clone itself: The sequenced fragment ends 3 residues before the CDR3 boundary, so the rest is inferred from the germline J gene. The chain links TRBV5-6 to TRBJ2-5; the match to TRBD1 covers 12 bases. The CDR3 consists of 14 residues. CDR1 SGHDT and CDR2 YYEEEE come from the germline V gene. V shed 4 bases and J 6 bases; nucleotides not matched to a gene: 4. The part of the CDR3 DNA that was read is TGTGCCAGCAGCAGGGACAGGGGGCTGCAGACC. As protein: CASSRDRGLQT. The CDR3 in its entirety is CASSRDRGLQTQYF.

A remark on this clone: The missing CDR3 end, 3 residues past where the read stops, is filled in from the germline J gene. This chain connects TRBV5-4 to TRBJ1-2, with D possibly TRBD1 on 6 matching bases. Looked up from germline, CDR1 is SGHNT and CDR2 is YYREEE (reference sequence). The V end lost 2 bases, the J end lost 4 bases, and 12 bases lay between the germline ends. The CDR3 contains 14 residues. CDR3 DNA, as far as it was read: TGTGCCAGCAGCTTTTTTGGGGGCGGCTATGGC. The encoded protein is CASSFFGGGYG. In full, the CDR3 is CASSFFGGGYGYTF.

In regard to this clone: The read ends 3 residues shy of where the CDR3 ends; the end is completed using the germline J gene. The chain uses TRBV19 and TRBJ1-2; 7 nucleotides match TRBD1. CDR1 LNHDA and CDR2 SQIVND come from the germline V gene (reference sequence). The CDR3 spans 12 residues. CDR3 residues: CASRAGGYGYTF. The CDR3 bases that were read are TGTGCCAGTAGGGCAGGGGGTTACGGC.

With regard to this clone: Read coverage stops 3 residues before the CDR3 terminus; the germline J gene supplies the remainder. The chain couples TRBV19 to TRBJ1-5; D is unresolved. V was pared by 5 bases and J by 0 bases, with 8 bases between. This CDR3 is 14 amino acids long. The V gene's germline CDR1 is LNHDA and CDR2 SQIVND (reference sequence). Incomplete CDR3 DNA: TGTGCCAGTAGTGGGCCGACTAGCAATCAGCCC. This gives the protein CASSGPTSNQP. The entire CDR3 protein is CASSGPTSNQPQHF.

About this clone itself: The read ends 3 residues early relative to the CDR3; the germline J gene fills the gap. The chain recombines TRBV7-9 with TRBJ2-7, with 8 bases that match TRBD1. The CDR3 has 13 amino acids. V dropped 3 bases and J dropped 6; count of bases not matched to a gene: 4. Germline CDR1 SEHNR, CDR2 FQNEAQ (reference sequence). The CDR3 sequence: CASSLSGGGEQYF. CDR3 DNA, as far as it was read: TGTGCCAGCAGCTTGTCAGGGGGCGGCGAG.

The CDR3: CSVPDLQGYEQYF. CDR3 bases read: TGCAGCGTGCCCGACCTACAGGGGTACGAG. The chain combines TRBV29-1 with TRBJ2-7, with TRBD1 identical over 7 bases. The CDR3 goes on 3 residues after the read ends, and that part is filled in from the germline J gene. The length of the CDR3 is 13 residues. Germline V lookup: CDR1 SQVTM, CDR2 ANQGSEA. J lost 4 bases, V lost 6 bases, and 9 bases had no gene match.

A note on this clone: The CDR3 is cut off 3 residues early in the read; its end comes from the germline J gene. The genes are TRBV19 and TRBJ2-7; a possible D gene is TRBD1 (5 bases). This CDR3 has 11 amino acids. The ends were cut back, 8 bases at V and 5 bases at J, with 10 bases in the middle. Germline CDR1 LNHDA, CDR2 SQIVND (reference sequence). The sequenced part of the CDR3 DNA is TGTGCCAGTCAGGGTCCGAACGAG. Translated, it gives CASQGPNE. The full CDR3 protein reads CASQGPNEQYF.

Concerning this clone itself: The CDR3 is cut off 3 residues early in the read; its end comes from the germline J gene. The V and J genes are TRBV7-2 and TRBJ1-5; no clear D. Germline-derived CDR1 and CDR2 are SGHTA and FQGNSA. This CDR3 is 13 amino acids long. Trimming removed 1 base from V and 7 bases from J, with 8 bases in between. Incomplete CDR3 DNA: TGTGCCAGCAGCTTAGAGTCTGGCCAGCCC. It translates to CASSLESGQP. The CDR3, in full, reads CASSLESGQPQHF.

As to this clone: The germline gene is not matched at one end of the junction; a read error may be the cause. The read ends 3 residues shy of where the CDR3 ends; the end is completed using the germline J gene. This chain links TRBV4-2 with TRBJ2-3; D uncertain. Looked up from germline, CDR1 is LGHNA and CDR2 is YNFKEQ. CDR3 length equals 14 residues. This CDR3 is CASSQSSGTDTQYF. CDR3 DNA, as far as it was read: TGCGCCAGCAGCCAGAGTTCGGGCACAGATACG.

CDR3: CASSIEPGNYEQYF. The CDR3 bases that were read are TGTGCCAGTAGTATTGAACCGGGTAACTACGAG. The chain is built from TRBV19 and TRBJ2-7; no clear D gene. The read ends 3 residues before the CDR3 terminus; that terminus is restored from the germline J gene. The V end lost 3 bases, the J end lost 3 bases, and 12 bases lay between the germline ends. The germline V gene encodes CDR1 LNHDA and CDR2 SQIVND (reference sequence). This CDR3 has 14 amino acids.

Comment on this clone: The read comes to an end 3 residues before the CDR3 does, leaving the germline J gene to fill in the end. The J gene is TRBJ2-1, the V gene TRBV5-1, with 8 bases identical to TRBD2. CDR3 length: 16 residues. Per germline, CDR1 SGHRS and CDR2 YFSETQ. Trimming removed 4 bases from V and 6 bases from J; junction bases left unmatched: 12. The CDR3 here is CASSISREVHSNEQFF. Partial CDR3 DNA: TGCGCCAGCAGCATATCGCGGGAGGTGCATTCCAATGAG. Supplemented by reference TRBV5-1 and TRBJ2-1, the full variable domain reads KAGVTQTPRYLIKTRGQQVTLSCSPISGHRSVSWYQQTPGQGLQFLFEYFSETQRNKGNFPGRFSGRQFSNSRSEMNVSTLELGDSALYLCASSISREVHSNEQFFGPGTRLTVL.

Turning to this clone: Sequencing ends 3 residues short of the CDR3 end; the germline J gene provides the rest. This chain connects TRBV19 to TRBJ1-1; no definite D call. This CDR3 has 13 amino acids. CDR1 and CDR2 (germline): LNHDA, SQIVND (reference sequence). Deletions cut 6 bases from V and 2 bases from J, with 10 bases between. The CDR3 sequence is CASSPRVNTEAFF. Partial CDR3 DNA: TGTGCCAGTAGCCCAAGGGTAAACACTGAA. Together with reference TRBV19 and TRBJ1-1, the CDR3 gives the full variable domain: DGGITQSPKYLFRKEGQNVTLSCEQNLNHDAMYWYRQDPGQGLRLIYYSQIVNDFQKGDIAEGYSVSREKKESFPLTVTSAQKNPTAFYLCASSPRVNTEAFFGQGTRLTVV.

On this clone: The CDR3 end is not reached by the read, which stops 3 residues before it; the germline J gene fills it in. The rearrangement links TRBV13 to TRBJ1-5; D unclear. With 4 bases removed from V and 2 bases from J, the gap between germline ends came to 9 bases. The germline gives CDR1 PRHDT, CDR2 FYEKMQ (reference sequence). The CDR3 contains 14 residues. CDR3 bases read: TGTGCCAGCAGCTCTCGGTCCCGCAATCAGCCC. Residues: CASSSRSRNQP. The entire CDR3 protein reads CASSSRSRNQPQHF.

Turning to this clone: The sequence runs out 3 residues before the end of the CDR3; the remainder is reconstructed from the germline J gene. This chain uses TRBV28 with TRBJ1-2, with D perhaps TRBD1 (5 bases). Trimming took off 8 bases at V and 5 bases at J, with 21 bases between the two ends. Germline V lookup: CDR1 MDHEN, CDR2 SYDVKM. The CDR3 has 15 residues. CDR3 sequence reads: CASEFMRGLDYGYTF. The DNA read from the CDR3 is TGTGCCAGCGAGTTTATGAGGGGCCTAGATTATGGC.

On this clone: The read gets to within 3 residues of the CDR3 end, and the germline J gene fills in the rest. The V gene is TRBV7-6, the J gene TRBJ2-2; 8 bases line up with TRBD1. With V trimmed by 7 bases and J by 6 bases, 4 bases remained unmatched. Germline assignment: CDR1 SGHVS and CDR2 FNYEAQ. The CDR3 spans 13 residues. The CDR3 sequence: CASTGGRAGELFF. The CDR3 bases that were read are TGTGCCAGCACAGGGGGCCGGGCCGGGGAG.

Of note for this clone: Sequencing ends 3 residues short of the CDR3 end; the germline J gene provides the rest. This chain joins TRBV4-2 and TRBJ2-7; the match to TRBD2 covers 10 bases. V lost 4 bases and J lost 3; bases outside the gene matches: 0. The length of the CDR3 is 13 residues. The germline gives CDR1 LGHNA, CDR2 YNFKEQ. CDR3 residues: CASSPSGGYEQYF. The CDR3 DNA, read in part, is TGTGCCAGCAGCCCTAGCGGGGGCTACGAG.